The clone carrying this TCR beta chain was counted only a few times. The antigen is undetermined. With V trimmed by 4 bases and J by 1 base, 8 bases remained unmatched. CDR1 and CDR2 (germline): SEHNR, FQNEAQ (reference sequence). This CDR3 has 16 amino acids. Reverse transcription of all isolated RNA meant that expressed TCRB transcripts were sequenced. Profiled with immunoSEQ multiplex PCR; TCRdb holds only in-frame clones, not every one. In the table there are 500,000 to 700,000 clones, about a sixth of which are singletons. The data stem from a study of beta chain features in type 1 diabetes. Notes on the study in general: The analysis here could not establish whether HLA type shapes TCRB rearrangement.

This TCR was sampled from a man between 18 and 29 years old in good health. The sample consisted of naive CD4+ T cells from blood. The rearrangement uses TRBV7-9 and TRBJ2-7; 9 bases fit TRBD1. The CDR3 nucleotides read TGTGCCAGCAGCTCCCTTGGACAGGGGTTTTCCTACGAGCAGTACTTC. Translating gives CASSSLGQGFSYEQYF.